The 27 T cell receptor beta chains reported below all come from one sample, sequenced in a study of cytomegalovirus exposure and HLA in healthy donors. Assay used: immunoSEQ multiplex PCR; TCRdb lists only in-frame clones, some missing. The profile shows approximately 56,000 clones, roughly nine tenths of them singletons. Sequenced sample: PBMCs. These receptors originate from a young man in good health and CMV-seronegative.

The chain is built from TRBV5-1 and TRBJ2-1; 12 nucleotides match TRBD2. V shed 0 bases, J shed 2 bases, and the junction held 6 bases outside the gene matches. CDR1 and CDR2 (germline): SGHRS, YFSETQ. The CDR3 totals 18 residues. CDR3 residues: CASSLAELAGGAYNEQFF. For the CDR3, the DNA is TGCGCCAGCAGCTTGGCGGAACTAGCGGGAGGCGCCTACAATGAGCAGTTCTTC.

The count of this clone is one. The chain combines TRBV29-1 with TRBJ2-7, with a possible D match to TRBD1 (6 bases). Germline values: CDR1 SQVTM, CDR2 ANQGSEA. The CDR3 loop spans 13 amino acids. V shed 5 bases and J shed 0 bases, with 11 bases lying between them. The CDR3 reads CSVPLDSSYEQYF. In nucleotides, the CDR3 is TGCAGCGTTCCCTTGGACAGCTCCTACGAGCAGTACTTC.

The V call is TRBV7-2, the J call TRBJ2-1, with 14 bases that match TRBD2. Trimming at V came to 4 bases and at J to 7 bases, leaving 15 bases not matched to a gene. Germline V lookup: CDR1 SGHTA, CDR2 FQGNSA. This CDR3 region has 19 residues. Written as DNA, the CDR3 is TGTGCCAGCAGCTCCGGGACTAGCGGGAGAAAGTGGGTTGTGAATGAGCAGTTCTTC. As protein: CASSSGTSGRKWVVNEQFF. Based on the CDR3 plus reference TRBV7-2 and TRBJ2-1, the full variable domain is GAGVSQSPSNKVTEKGKDVELRCDPISGHTALYWYRQSLGQGLEFLIYFQGNSAPDKSGLPSDRFSAERTGGSVSTLTIQRTQQEDSAVYLCASSSGTSGRKWVVNEQFFGPGTRLTVL.

This clone was recorded once. The germline gene is not matched at one end of the junction; a read error may be the cause. The chain employs TRBV28 and TRBJ1-5, with D maybe TRBD1 (5 bases). CDR1 MDHEN and CDR2 SYDVKM come from the germline V gene. CDR3 length: 13 residues. CDR3 sequence: CASNLGAPQPQHF. The CDR3 bases are TGTGCCAGCAATTTAGGGGCCCCACAACCCCAGCATTTT.

The chain carries TRBV11-2 and TRBJ2-7; 8 bases are a match to TRBD1. This CDR3 spans 15 amino acids. Germline CDR1 reads SGHAT; CDR2 reads FQNNGV. Trimming cost V 5 bases and J 1 base; bases outside gene matches: 7. CDR3 residues: CASSKGGDRSYEQYF. The CDR3 region has the DNA TGTGCCAGCAGCAAAGGTGGGGACAGGTCCTACGAGCAGTACTTC.

The rearrangement links TRBV9 to TRBJ1-2, with 9 bases fitting TRBD1. V dropped 5 bases and J dropped 6; count of bases not matched to a gene: 11. Germline V gene data show CDR1 as SGDLS and CDR2 as YYNGEE. CDR3 size: 15 residues. The CDR3 here is CASRVSNRDRDGYTF. The CDR3 nucleotides are TGTGCCAGCAGAGTCTCGAATCGGGACAGGGATGGCTACACCTTC.

The chain is built from TRBV4-1 and TRBJ2-3; possibly TRBD2 for D (6 bases). Looked up from germline, CDR1 is MGHRA and CDR2 is YSYEKL. The CDR3 totals 15 residues. Trimming took 0 bases from V and 9 from J, leaving 16 bases between them. The CDR3 protein is CASSQDFAGKGTQYF. The CDR3 DNA follows: TGCGCCAGCAGCCAAGATTTCGCGGGAAAGGGAACGCAGTATTTT.

V and J are TRBV19 and TRBJ2-3, with D perhaps matching TRBD2 (6 bases). Germline V lookup: CDR1 LNHDA, CDR2 SQIVND (reference sequence). This CDR3 contains 14 residues. V shed 9 bases and J shed 5 bases, with 18 bases lying between them. CDR3 region: CASEGTRDLDTQYF. In DNA form, the CDR3 reads TGTGCCAGCGAGGGGACGCGGGATCTAGATACGCAGTATTTT.

The DNA of the CDR3 is TGTGCCAGCAGCCCCTCAGCGAGGGAGACCCAGTACTTC. Translating gives CASSPSARETQYF. The gene calls are TRBV9 and TRBJ2-5, with no clear D. Germline CDR1 reads SGDLS; CDR2 reads YYNGEE. V dropped 4 bases and J dropped 5 bases, with 12 bases sitting between them. The CDR3 loop spans 13 amino acids.

This chain uses TRBV19 with TRBJ2-7; TRBD1 is a possible D gene (6 bases). The CDR3 totals 14 residues. Germline V gene lookup returns CDR1 LNHDA and CDR2 SQIVND (reference sequence). V shed 4 bases and J shed 6 bases, with 16 bases lying between them. For the CDR3, the DNA is TGTGCCAGTAGTACGACAGGAGTTATGGGCGAGCAGTACTTC. Translating gives CASSTTGVMGEQYF.

The chain is built from TRBV11-2 and TRBJ2-1, with D unclear. This CDR3 is 14 amino acids long. Germline V lookup: CDR1 SGHAT, CDR2 FQNNGV. The ends were cut back, 1 base at V and 6 bases at J, with 10 bases in the middle. CDR3: CASSLGLLGNEQFF. The CDR3 DNA is TGTGCCAGCAGCTTAGGACTTCTGGGCAATGAGCAGTTCTTC.

This clone was detected only once. The chain links TRBV6-5 to TRBJ1-1; D is possibly TRBD1 (6 bases). Germline V lookup: CDR1 MNHEY, CDR2 SVGAGI. The V end was cut by 6 bases, the J end by 3 bases, with 17 bases between. The CDR3 has 15 amino acids. CDR3 DNA sequence: TGTGCCAGCAGGATAGGGGGATCAGCTTACACTGAAGCTTTCTTT. Translated: CASRIGGSAYTEAFF.

The V and J genes are TRBV10-3 and TRBJ2-2, with D hard to call. This CDR3 has 14 amino acids. The V and J ends lost 4 bases and 0 bases respectively, with 6 bases between them. The V gene's germline CDR1 is ENHRY and CDR2 SYGVKD. In DNA form, the CDR3 reads TGTGCCATCAGTGGTGACACGAACACCGGGGAGCTGTTTTTT. This gives the protein CAISGDTNTGELFF.

V and J are TRBV5-8 and TRBJ2-5, with 8 positions matching TRBD1. V was pared by 3 bases and J by 6 bases, with 7 bases of the junction left unmatched. Germline values: CDR1 SGHTS, CDR2 YDEGEE. The CDR3 consists of 14 residues. The CDR3 DNA sequence: TGTGCCAGCAGCTCATTTCAGGGGGCGAAGACCCAGTACTTC. It yields the protein CASSSFQGAKTQYF.

CDR3 in amino acids: CAISAPSGGAVQYF. The DNA for the CDR3 is TGTGCCATCAGTGCTCCTAGCGGGGGGGCGGTGCAGTACTTC. This chain uses TRBV10-3 with TRBJ2-7; 12 bases fit TRBD2. V gave up 4 bases and J gave up 9 bases; unmatched junction bases: 7. CDR1 is ENHRY and CDR2 is SYGVKD in the germline V gene. The length of the CDR3 is 14 residues.

The DNA for the CDR3 is TGTGCCAGCAGCATTGGGAGTAATGAGCAGTTCTTC. It is translated as CASSIGSNEQFF. This rearrangement joins TRBV7-9 to TRBJ2-1; a weak D match, TRBD2 (5 bases). The CDR3 length is 12 residues. Germline assignment: CDR1 SEHNR and CDR2 FQNEAQ (reference sequence). V was pared by 5 bases and J by 7 bases, with 9 bases between.

This clone appeared once. Here the CDR3 reads CASSAGGEKLFF. DNA of the CDR3: TGTGCCAGCTCGGCAGGGGGTGAAAAACTGTTTTTT. The V and J genes are TRBV18 and TRBJ1-4; 7 bases are a match to TRBD1. The CDR3 extends over 12 amino acids. Germline V gene sequence: CDR1 KGHSH, CDR2 LQKENI. J lost 7 bases, V lost 6 bases, and 2 bases had no gene match.

The chain combines TRBV5-1 with TRBJ2-2, with 10 bases aligning to TRBD1. J was trimmed by 3 bases and V by 3 bases; bases with no gene match: 11. The germline V gene encodes CDR1 SGHRS and CDR2 YFSETQ. This CDR3 has 18 residues. This CDR3 is CASSWTLTGGGDTGELFF. In DNA, the CDR3 is TGCGCCAGCAGCTGGACCCTGACAGGGGGCGGTGACACCGGGGAGCTGTTTTTT.

In its sample, this clone was seen once. The gene calls are TRBV4-3 and TRBJ2-2; 9 positions match TRBD2. The germline V gene has CDR1 LGHNA and CDR2 YSLEER. Trimming at V came to 0 bases and at J to 6 bases, leaving 8 bases not matched to a gene. The CDR3 is 17 residues long. CDR3 sequence (DNA): TGCGCCAGCAGCCAAGAAGCCATAGCGGGAGCGGCCGGGGAGCTGTTTTTT. It codes for CASSQEAIAGAAGELFF.

The chain employs TRBV9 and TRBJ2-1, with TRBD2 matching 10 bases. CDR1 SGDLS and CDR2 YYNGEE come from the germline V gene. CDR3 length equals 15 residues. Germline trimming cut 0 bases from V and 7 bases from J; bases unmatched to any gene: 4. The CDR3 protein is CASSVGNSGGNEQFF. The CDR3 DNA sequence: TGTGCCAGCAGCGTAGGAAATAGCGGGGGGAATGAGCAGTTCTTC.

The chain carries TRBV6-1 and TRBJ2-7, with 7 bases lining up with TRBD1. V dropped 8 bases and J dropped 4; count of bases not matched to a gene: 5. CDR1 and CDR2 from the germline V gene are MNHNS and SASEGT. This CDR3 contains 12 residues. The CDR3 sequence: CASGVDRYEQYF. CDR3 in DNA: TGTGCCAGCGGGGTGGACAGGTACGAGCAGTACTTC.

The chain has TRBV5-4 and TRBJ1-1; a weak D match, TRBD1 (5 bases). This CDR3 is built from 14 residues. Germline CDR1 and CDR2: SGHNT and YYREEE (reference sequence). Deletions cut 4 bases from V and 0 bases from J, with 10 bases between. The chain's CDR3 is CASSLGRVNTEAFF. The CDR3 nucleotides are TGTGCCAGCAGCCTGGGCAGGGTGAACACTGAAGCTTTCTTT.

The V call is TRBV28, the J call TRBJ2-7, with 9 bases fitting TRBD1. This CDR3 has 14 amino acids. The trim removed 7 bases at V and 2 bases at J, leaving 6 bases unmatched. From germline, CDR1 is MDHEN and CDR2 SYDVKM. This CDR3 reads CASMAGTGTYEQYF. The CDR3 DNA reads TGTGCCAGCATGGCCGGGACAGGGACCTACGAGCAGTACTTC.

The sample holds a few counts of this clone. The chain has TRBV7-2 and TRBJ2-1, with 8 bases identical to TRBD2. Trimming removed 5 bases from V and 9 bases from J; junction bases left unmatched: 15. The CDR3 is 16 amino acids. Germline V gives CDR1 SGHTA, CDR2 FQGNSA. The CDR3 coding sequence is TGTGCCAGCAGCCTAGGGTCTCGCGGGAGGTTTAGTGAGCAGTTCTTC. It specifies CASSLGSRGRFSEQFF. Drawing the rest from reference TRBV7-2 and TRBJ2-1, the complete variable domain is GAGVSQSPSNKVTEKGKDVELRCDPISGHTALYWYRQSLGQGLEFLIYFQGNSAPDKSGLPSDRFSAERTGGSVSTLTIQRTQQEDSAVYLCASSLGSRGRFSEQFFGPGTRLTVL.

J is TRBJ2-1 and V is TRBV7-2, with D possibly matching TRBD2 (5 bases). V gave up 4 bases and J gave up 5 bases, with 9 bases separating them. This CDR3 has 13 amino acids. CDR1 is SGHTA and CDR2 is FQGNSA in the germline V gene. The CDR3: CASSSMTNNEQFF. As DNA, the CDR3 is TGTGCCAGCAGCTCCATGACTAACAATGAGCAGTTCTTC.

The chain links TRBV29-1 to TRBJ1-4; perhaps TRBD1 as D (5 bases). The germline CDR1 and CDR2 sequences are SQVTM and ANQGSEA. Trimming shortened V by 0 bases and J by 8 bases, and 16 bases separated the two germline ends. The CDR3 length is 15 residues. CDR3: CSVEELDRGSEKLFF. As DNA, the CDR3 is TGCAGCGTTGAAGAGTTAGATAGGGGAAGCGAAAAACTGTTTTTT. The complete variable domain, with remaining parts taken from reference TRBV29-1 and TRBJ1-4, reads SAVISQKPSRDICQRGTSLTIQCQVDSQVTMMFWYRQQPGQSLTLIATANQGSEATYESGFVIDKFPISRPNLTFSTLTVSNMSPEDSSIYLCSVEELDRGSEKLFFGSGTQLSVL.

The chain has TRBV7-3 and TRBJ2-6, with a tentative D call TRBD2 (5 bases). This CDR3 has 18 amino acids. Germline CDR1 SGHTA, CDR2 FQGTGA. The ends were cut back, 1 base at V and 0 bases at J, with 13 bases in the middle. CDR3 residues: CASSLRGSTHSGANVLTF. The DNA for the CDR3 is TGTGCCAGCAGCTTAAGAGGGAGTACTCACTCTGGGGCCAACGTCCTGACTTTC.